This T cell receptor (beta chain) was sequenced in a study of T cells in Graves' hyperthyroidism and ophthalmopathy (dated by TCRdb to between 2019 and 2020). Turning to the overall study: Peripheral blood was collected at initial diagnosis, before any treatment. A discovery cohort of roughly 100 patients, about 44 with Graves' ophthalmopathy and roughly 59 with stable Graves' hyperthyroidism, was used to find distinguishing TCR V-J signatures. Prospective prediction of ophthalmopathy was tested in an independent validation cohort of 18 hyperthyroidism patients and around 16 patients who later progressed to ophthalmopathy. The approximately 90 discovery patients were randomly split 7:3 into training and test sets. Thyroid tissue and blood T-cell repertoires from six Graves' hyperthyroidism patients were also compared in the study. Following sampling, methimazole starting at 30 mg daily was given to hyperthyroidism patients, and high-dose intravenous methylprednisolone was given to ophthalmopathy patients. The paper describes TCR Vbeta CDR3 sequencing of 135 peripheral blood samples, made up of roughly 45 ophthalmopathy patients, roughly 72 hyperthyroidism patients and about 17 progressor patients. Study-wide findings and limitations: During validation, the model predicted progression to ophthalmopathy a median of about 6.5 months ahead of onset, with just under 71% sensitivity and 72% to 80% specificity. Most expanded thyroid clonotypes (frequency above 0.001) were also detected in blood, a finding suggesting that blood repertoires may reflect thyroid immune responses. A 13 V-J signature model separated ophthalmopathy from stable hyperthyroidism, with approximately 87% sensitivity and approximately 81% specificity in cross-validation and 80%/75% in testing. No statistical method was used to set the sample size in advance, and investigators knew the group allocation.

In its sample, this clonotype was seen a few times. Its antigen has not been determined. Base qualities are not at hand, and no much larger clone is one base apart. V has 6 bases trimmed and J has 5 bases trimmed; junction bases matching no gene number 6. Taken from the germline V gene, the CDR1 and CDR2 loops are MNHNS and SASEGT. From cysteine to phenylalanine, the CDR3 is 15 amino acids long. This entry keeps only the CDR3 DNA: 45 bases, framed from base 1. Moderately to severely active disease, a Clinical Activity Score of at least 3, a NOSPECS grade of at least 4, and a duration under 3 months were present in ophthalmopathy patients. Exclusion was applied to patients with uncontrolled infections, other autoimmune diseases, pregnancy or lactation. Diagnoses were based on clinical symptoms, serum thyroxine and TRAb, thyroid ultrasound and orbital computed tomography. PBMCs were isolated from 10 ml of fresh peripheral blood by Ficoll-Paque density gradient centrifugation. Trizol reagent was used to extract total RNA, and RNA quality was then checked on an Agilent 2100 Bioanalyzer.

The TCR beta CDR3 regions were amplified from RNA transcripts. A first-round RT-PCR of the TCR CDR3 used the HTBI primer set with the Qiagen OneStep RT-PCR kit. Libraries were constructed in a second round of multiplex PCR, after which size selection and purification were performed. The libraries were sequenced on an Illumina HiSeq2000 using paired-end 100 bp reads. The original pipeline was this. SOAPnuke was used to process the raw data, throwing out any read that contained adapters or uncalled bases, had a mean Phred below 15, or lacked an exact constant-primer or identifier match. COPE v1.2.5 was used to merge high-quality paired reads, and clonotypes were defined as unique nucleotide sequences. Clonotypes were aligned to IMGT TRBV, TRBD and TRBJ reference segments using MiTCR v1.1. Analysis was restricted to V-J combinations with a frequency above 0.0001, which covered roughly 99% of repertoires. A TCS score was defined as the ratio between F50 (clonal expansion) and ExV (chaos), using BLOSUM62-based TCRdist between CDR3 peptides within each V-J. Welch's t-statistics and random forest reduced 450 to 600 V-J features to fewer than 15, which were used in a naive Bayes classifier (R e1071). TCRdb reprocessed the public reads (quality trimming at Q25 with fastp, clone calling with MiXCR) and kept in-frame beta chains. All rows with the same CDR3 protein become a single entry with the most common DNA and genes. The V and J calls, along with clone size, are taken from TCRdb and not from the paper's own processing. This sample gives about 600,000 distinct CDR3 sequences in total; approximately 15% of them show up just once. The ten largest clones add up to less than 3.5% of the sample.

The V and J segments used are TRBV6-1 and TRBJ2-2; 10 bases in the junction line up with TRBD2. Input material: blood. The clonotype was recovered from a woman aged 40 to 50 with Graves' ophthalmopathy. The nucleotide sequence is TGTGCCAGCAGAGAACCGGGACTAGCGACCGGGGAGCTGTTTTTT. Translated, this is CASREPGLATGELFF.